This entry lists 9 T cell receptor beta chains sequenced from one sample in a study of CD8+ T cells in alopecia areata. Isolated RNA was reverse transcribed into cDNA used as the sequencing template. Generated by immunoSEQ multiplex PCR, the TCRdb table keeps only in-frame clones and is missing some. This repertoire shows about 190,000 clones, roughly three fifths found once; its top ten account for about 1.3%. The treatment denotes: oral pan-JAK inhibitor, 5-10 mg twice daily. Sequenced material: CD4+ T cells sorted from blood, taken around week 50, from a patient treated with tofacitinib. Receptor source: a human donor with alopecia areata.

The chain is built from TRBV7-3 and TRBJ2-5, with 8 bases that match TRBD2. Germline CDR1 and CDR2: SGHTA and FQGTGA. There are 15 residues in the CDR3. Unmatched junction bases numbered 9, after V lost 5 bases and J lost 4 bases. CDR3 DNA sequence: TGTGCCAGCAGCATCATCGGACTAGCAGGAGAGACCCAGTACTTC. Its translation: CASSIIGLAGETQYF.

The chain is built from TRBV5-4 and TRBJ2-3; D call uncertain. This CDR3 region has 13 residues. Germline CDR1 SGHNT, CDR2 YYREEE (reference sequence). Trimming cost V 0 bases and J 4 bases, with 6 bases left between them. The CDR3 loop reads CASSLASPDTQYF. The CDR3 nucleotides are TGTGCCAGCAGCTTGGCCAGCCCAGATACGCAGTATTTT.

The rearrangement uses TRBV29-1 and TRBJ1-5; possible D gene TRBD1, 5 bases. The germline CDR1 and CDR2 sequences are SQVTM and ANQGSEA. Trimming shortened V by 4 bases and J by 4 bases, and 14 bases separated the two germline ends. This CDR3 spans 14 amino acids. The DNA for the CDR3 is TGCAGCGTTGGTGACGGGACCCTTAATCAGCCCCAGCATTTT. The encoded protein is CSVGDGTLNQPQHF.

The genes are TRBV10-3 and TRBJ2-1, with unresolved D. This CDR3 has 13 amino acids. Trimming took 0 bases from V and 7 from J, leaving 7 bases between them. CDR1 and CDR2 (germline): ENHRY, SYGVKD. CDR3 sequence (DNA): TGTGCCATCAGTGAGTCAGGAGAAAATGAGCAGTTCTTC. It yields the protein CAISESGENEQFF.

V gene TRBV5-1 combines with J gene TRBJ2-7; D possibly corresponds to TRBD2 (5 bases). Germline CDR1 is SGHRS and CDR2 is YFSETQ. V was shortened by 4 bases and J by 6 bases, with 20 bases between the two germline ends. This CDR3 comprises 15 residues. In nucleotides, the CDR3 is TGCGCCAGCAGCCGAAGTCCCGCTGGTGGGAGCGAGCAGTACTTC. Translated: CASSRSPAGGSEQYF. Variable domain in full (rest from reference TRBV5-1 and TRBJ2-7): KAGVTQTPRYLIKTRGQQVTLSCSPISGHRSVSWYQQTPGQGLQFLFEYFSETQRNKGNFPGRFSGRQFSNSRSEMNVSTLELGDSALYLCASSRSPAGGSEQYFGPGTRLTVT.

The J gene is TRBJ2-7, the V gene TRBV7-2; 9 bases match TRBD2. The CDR3 is 15 amino acids. V lost 0 bases and J lost 2; bases outside the gene matches: 2. Germline CDR1 reads SGHTA; CDR2 reads FQGNSA. The CDR3: CASSLASGGTYEQYF. DNA of the CDR3: TGTGCCAGCAGCTTAGCTAGCGGGGGAACCTACGAGCAGTACTTC.

The genes are TRBV4-1 and TRBJ1-2; TRBD1 might be the D (6 bases). Trimming pared 1 base from V and 6 bases from J, leaving 12 bases between. The CDR3 contains 14 residues. Per the germline V gene, CDR1 is MGHRA and CDR2 is YSYEKL. The CDR3 is CASSQGQGSNGYTF. CDR3 nucleotides: TGCGCCAGCAGCCAAGGGCAGGGGTCGAATGGCTACACCTTC.

The chain employs TRBV29-1 and TRBJ1-4; weak D call: TRBD1 (6 bases). From germline, CDR1 is SQVTM and CDR2 ANQGSEA. CDR3 length: 13 residues. Trimming cost V 6 bases and J 9 bases, with 17 bases left between them. CDR3 bases: TGCAGCGTCCTCGGACAGTACCAGAAAAAACTGTTTTTT. It is translated as CSVLGQYQKKLFF.

The CDR3 bases are TGTGCCAGCAGTTCTAGCGGGGTTACTAGCACAGATACGCAGTATTTT. Translation gives CASSSSGVTSTDTQYF. This chain uses TRBV27 with TRBJ2-3; the match to TRBD2 covers 9 bases. With V trimmed by 4 bases and J by 0 bases, 5 bases remained unmatched. This CDR3 contains 16 residues. The germline gives CDR1 MNHEY, CDR2 SMNVEV (reference sequence).